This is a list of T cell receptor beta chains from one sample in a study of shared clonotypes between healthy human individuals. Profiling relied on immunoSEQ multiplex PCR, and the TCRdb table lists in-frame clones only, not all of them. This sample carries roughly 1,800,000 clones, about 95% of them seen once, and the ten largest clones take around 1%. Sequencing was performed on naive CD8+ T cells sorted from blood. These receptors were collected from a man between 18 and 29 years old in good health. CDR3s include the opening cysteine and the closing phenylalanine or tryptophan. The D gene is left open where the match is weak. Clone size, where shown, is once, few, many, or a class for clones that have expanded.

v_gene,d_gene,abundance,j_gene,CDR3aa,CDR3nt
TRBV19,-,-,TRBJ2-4,CATSDIPWDIQYF,TGTGCCACCTCGGACATCCCTTGGGACATTCAGTACTTC
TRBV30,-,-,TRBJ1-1,CAWTEQPPYTEAFF,TGTGCCTGGACCGAACAGCCCCCCTACACTGAAGCTTTCTTT
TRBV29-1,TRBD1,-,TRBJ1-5,CSVETGDNQPQHF,TGCAGCGTCGAAACAGGGGACAATCAGCCCCAGCATTTT
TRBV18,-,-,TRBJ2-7,CASSPRPGQPYEQYF,TGTGCCAGCTCACCAAGGCCGGGTCAGCCCTACGAGCAGTACTTC
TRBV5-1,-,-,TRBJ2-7,CASSLEGALFSYEQYF,TGCGCCAGCAGCTTGGAAGGGGCTCTTTTCTCCTACGAGCAGTACTTC
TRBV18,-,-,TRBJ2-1,CASSPPSNEQFF,TGTGCCAGCTCACCACCGTCCAATGAGCAGTTCTTC
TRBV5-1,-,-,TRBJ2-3,CASSLGGGFGDTQYF,TGCGCCAGCAGCTTGGGAGGGGGGTTCGGAGATACGCAGTATTTT
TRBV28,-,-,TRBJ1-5,CASSLMGLGNQPQHF,TGTGCCAGCAGTTTAATGGGGCTGGGCAATCAGCCCCAGCATTTT
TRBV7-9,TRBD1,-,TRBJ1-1,CASSSWTGLNTEAFF,TGTGCCAGCAGCTCATGGACAGGATTAAACACTGAAGCTTTCTTT
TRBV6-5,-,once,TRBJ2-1,CASSYGGIGNEQFF,TGTGCCAGCAGTTACGGGGGAATTGGCAATGAGCAGTTCTTC
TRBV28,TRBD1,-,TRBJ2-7,CASNFGQAASYEQYF,TGTGCCAGCAATTTCGGACAGGCGGCCTCCTACGAGCAGTACTTC
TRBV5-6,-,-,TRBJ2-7,CASSDWAVGHDEQYF,TGTGCCAGCAGCGATTGGGCCGTGGGGCACGACGAGCAGTACTTC
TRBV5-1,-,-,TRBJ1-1,CASSLEYREVGYTEAFF,TGCGCCAGCAGCTTGGAATACAGGGAGGTTGGGTACACTGAAGCTTTCTTT
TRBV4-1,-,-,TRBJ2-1,CASSRSEVAEQFF,TGCGCCAGCAGCCGGTCCGAGGTCGCTGAGCAGTTCTTC
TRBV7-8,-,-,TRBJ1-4,CASSKVQSPNEKLFF,TGTGCCAGCAGCAAGGTACAGTCCCCGAATGAAAAACTGTTTTTT
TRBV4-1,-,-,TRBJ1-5,CASSQYSNQPQHF,TGCGCCAGCAGTCAGTATAGCAATCAGCCCCAGCATTTT
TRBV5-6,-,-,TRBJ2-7,CASSLGGRNEQYF,TGTGCCAGCAGCTTGGGGGGTAGGAACGAGCAGTACTTC
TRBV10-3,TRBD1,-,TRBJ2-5,CAISESPAGGHETQYF,TGTGCCATCAGTGAGTCGCCAGCAGGGGGCCACGAGACCCAGTACTTC
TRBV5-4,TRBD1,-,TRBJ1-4,CASSDRVESEKLFF,TGTGCCAGCAGCGACAGGGTTGAATCCGAAAAACTGTTTTTT
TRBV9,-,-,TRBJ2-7,CASSVDPLVEQYF,TGTGCCAGCAGCGTAGACCCCCTCGTCGAGCAGTACTTC
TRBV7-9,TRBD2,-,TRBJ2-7,CASSLAAGEAGEQYF,TGTGCCAGCAGCTTAGCTGCGGGGGAGGCGGGCGAGCAGTACTTC
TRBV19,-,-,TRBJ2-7,CASSIAQGMGEQYF,TGTGCCAGTAGTATTGCGCAGGGTATGGGGGAGCAGTACTTC
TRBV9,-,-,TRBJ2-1,CASSVDGETYNEQFF,TGTGCCAGCAGCGTAGATGGGGAGACCTACAATGAGCAGTTCTTC
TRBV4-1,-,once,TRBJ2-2,CASSQVDFEELFF,TGCGCCAGCAGCCAGGTAGACTTTGAGGAGCTGTTTTTT
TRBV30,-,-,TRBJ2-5,CAWGFPQGGRKYPTAQYF,TGTGCCTGGGGGTTCCCCCAAGGGGGACGCAAATACCCGACGGCCCAGTACTTC
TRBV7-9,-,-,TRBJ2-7,CASSSASYEQYF,TGTGCCAGCAGCTCGGCCTCCTACGAGCAGTACTTC
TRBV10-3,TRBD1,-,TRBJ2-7,CAISDQAGTGSYEQYF,TGTGCCATCAGTGACCAAGCCGGGACAGGGTCCTACGAGCAGTACTTC
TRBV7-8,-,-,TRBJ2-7,CASSLRGPYEQYF,TGTGCCAGCAGCTTAAGGGGCCCCTACGAGCAGTACTTC
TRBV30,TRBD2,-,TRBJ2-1,CAWALSGSSYNEQFF,TGTGCCTGGGCCCTTAGCGGGAGCTCCTACAATGAGCAGTTCTTC
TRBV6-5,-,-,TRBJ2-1,CASSYVAGGYNEQFF,TGTGCCAGCAGTTACGTGGCAGGGGGGTACAATGAGCAGTTCTTC
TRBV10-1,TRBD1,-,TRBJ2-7,CASRGQGPEQYF,TGCGCCAGCCGGGGACAGGGACCCGAGCAGTACTTC
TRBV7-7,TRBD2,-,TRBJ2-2,CASSLVLAGIDNTGELFF,TGTGCTAGCAGCTTAGTGCTAGCGGGAATTGACAACACCGGGGAGCTGTTTTTT
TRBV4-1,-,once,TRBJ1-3,CASSQEWTTGNTIYF,TGCGCCAGCAGCCAAGAGTGGACAACTGGAAACACCATATATTTT
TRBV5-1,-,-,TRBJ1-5,CASAVGVADNQPQHF,TGCGCCAGCGCGGTTGGGGTTGCGGACAATCAGCCCCAGCATTTT
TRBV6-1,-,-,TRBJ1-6,CASSGGLNSPLHF,TGTGCCAGCAGTGGTGGACTAAATTCACCCCTCCACTTT
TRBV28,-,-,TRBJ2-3,CASSPRQGLYTDTQYF,TGTGCCAGCAGTCCTCGACAGGGACTTTACACAGATACGCAGTATTTT
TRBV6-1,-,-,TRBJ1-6,CASSVPGLDSPLHF,TGTGCCAGCAGTGTCCCGGGATTGGATTCACCCCTCCACTTT
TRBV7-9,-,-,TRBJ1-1,CASSLKGSNTEAFF,TGTGCCAGCAGCCTGAAAGGGTCGAACACTGAAGCTTTCTTT
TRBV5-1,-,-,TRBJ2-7,CASSNGPSYEQYF,TGCGCCAGCAGCAACGGACCTTCTTACGAGCAGTACTTC
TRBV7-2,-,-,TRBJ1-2,CASSSLVALSDGYTF,TGTGCCAGCAGCTCCCTAGTGGCGCTAAGCGATGGCTACACCTTC
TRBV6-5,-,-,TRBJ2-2,CASTNSAGGTGELFF,TGTGCCAGCACCAATTCTGCCGGGGGAACCGGGGAGCTGTTTTTT
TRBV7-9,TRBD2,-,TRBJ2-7,CASSFRPASGSYEQYF,TGTGCCAGCAGCTTTCGCCCTGCTAGCGGGAGCTACGAGCAGTACTTC
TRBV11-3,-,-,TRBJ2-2,CASSRDTGELFF,TGTGCCAGCAGCCGGGACACCGGGGAGCTGTTTTTT
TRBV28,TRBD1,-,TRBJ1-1,CASRSRTGVTEAFF,TGTGCCAGCCGGAGCCGGACAGGGGTCACTGAAGCTTTCTTT
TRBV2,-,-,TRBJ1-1,CAVLGQFMNTEAFF,TGTGCCGTATTAGGACAGTTCATGAACACTGAAGCTTTCTTT
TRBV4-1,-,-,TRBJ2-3,CASSQSVGGSTDTQYF,TGCGCCAGCAGCCAATCCGTGGGGGGTAGCACAGATACGCAGTATTTT
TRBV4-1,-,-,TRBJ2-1,CASSLTDLYNEQFF,TGCGCCAGCAGCCTGACAGACCTATACAATGAGCAGTTCTTC
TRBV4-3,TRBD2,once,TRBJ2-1,CASSQTSGANNEQFF,TGCGCCAGCAGCCAAACTAGCGGAGCGAACAATGAGCAGTTCTTC
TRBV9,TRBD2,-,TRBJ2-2,CASSLWTSREELFF,TGTGCCAGCAGCCTTTGGACTAGCCGGGAGGAGCTGTTTTTT
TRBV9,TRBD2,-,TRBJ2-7,CASSVPPAGAYEQYF,TGTGCCAGCAGCGTACCCCCAGCGGGGGCCTACGAGCAGTACTTC
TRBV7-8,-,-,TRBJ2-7,CASSLDRTYEQYF,TGTGCCAGCAGCCTGGACCGCACCTACGAGCAGTACTTC